The 6 T cell receptor beta chains presented below share a single source sample, sequenced in a study of OX40 agonist ivuxolimab in advanced cancers. The library was made by the immunoSEQ multiplex PCR assay. Not all clones reach the TCRdb copy of this immuneACCESS table, which keeps in-frame sequences only. Checked studies attribute under half of the gap to unresolved V genes and leave the rest unexplained. The sample data list tens of thousands of clones, and approximately 84% of these were observed just once. The top ten hold 4% to 6% of the sample. This material consisted of CD4+ or CD8+ T cells sorted from blood, taken in a trial of the OX40 agonist ivuxolimab. The receptors stem from an adult with an advanced solid tumor such as melanoma, head and neck, liver or kidney cancer.

The rearrangement joins TRBV19 to TRBJ2-2; D gene ambiguous. V was clipped by 4 bases and J by 1 base, with 10 bases between them. The germline V gene has CDR1 LNHDA and CDR2 SQIVND (reference sequence). The CDR3 has 15 residues. The DNA of the CDR3 is TGTGCCAGTAGTAGCCTAAAGCGGAACACCGGGGAGCTGTTTTTT. Its protein is CASSSLKRNTGELFF.

The chain has TRBV7-2 and TRBJ2-7; D remains ambiguous. Germline CDR1 is SGHTA and CDR2 is FQGNSA. V lost 5 bases to trimming and J lost 6 bases, with 14 bases between them. The CDR3 is 13 amino acids. Here the CDR3 reads CASSRTPDGEQYF. The CDR3, as DNA: TGTGCCAGCAGCCGAACCCCCGACGGCGAGCAGTACTTC.

V gene TRBV15 combines with J gene TRBJ1-4, with D tentatively TRBD1 (5 bases). V shed 8 bases and J shed 5 bases, with 15 bases lying between them. CDR1 is LNHNV, CDR2 YYDKDF, per germline (reference sequence). The CDR3 has 14 amino acids. CDR3 in DNA: TGTGCCACCGGTCGTAGACAGCTAAATGAAAAACTGTTTTTT. This encodes CATGRRQLNEKLFF.

This clone was detected once. This chain joins TRBV11-2 and TRBJ2-1, with 8 bases fitting TRBD1. This CDR3 is 14 amino acids long. Germline CDR1 SGHAT, CDR2 FQNNGV. After removal of 8 bases from V and 1 base from J, the junction contained 4 bases not matched to a gene. The CDR3 sequence: CASGNRGSYNEQFF. For the CDR3, the DNA is TGTGCCAGCGGCAACAGGGGGTCCTACAATGAGCAGTTCTTC.

The rearrangement joins TRBV4-1 to TRBJ2-1, with no clear D. Germline CDR1 is MGHRA and CDR2 is YSYEKL. The CDR3 contains 13 residues. V gave up 0 bases and J gave up 14 bases, with 14 bases separating them. The CDR3 DNA follows: TGCGCCAGCAGCCAAGATTGGGCTAGGAGAAAGTTCTTC. Translated, it gives CASSQDWARRKFF.

This chain connects TRBV7-2 to TRBJ2-7; 10 nucleotides agree with TRBD1. The V gene's germline CDR1 is SGHTA and CDR2 FQGNSA. V was pared by 5 bases and J by 6 bases, with 7 bases of the junction left unmatched. The CDR3 extends over 14 amino acids. The CDR3 spells CASSPRGTGAEQYF. The DNA for the CDR3 is TGTGCCAGCAGCCCCCGGGGGACAGGGGCCGAGCAGTACTTC.